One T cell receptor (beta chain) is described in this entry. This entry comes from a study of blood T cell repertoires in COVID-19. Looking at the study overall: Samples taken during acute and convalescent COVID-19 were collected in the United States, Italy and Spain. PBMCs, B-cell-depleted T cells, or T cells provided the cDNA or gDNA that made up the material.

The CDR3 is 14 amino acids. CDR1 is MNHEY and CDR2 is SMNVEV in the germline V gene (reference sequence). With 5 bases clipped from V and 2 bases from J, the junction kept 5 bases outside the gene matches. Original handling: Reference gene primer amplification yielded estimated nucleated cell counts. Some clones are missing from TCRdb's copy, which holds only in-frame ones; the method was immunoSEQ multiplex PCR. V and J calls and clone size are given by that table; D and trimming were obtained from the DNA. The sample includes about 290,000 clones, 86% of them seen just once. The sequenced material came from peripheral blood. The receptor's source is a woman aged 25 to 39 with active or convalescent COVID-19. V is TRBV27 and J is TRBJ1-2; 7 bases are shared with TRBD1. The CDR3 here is CASSPTGRNYGYTF. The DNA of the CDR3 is TGTGCCAGCAGTCCGACAGGGCGGAACTATGGCTACACCTTC.